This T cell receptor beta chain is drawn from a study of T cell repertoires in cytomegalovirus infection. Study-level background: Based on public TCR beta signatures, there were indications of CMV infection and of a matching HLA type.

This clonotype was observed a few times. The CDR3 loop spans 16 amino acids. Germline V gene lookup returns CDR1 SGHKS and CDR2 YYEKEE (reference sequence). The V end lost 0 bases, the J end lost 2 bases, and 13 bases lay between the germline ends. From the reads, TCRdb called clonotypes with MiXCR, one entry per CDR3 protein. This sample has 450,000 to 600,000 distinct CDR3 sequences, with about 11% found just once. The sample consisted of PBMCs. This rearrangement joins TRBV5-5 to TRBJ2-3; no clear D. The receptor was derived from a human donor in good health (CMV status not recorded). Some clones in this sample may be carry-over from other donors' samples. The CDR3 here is CASSLGWTDFTDTQYF. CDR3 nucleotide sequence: TGTGCCAGCAGCTTGGGGTGGACGGATTTCACAGATACGCAGTATTTT.